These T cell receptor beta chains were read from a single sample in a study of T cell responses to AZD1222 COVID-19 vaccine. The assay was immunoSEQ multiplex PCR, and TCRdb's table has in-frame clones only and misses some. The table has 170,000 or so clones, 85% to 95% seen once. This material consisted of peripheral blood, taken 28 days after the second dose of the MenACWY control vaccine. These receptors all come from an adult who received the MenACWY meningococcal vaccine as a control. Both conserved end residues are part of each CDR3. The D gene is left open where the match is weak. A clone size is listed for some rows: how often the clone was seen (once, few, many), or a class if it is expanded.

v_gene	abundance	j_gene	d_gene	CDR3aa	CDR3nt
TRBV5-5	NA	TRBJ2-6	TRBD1	CASKRDSRISGANVLTF	TGTGCCAGCAAAAGGGACAGTCGAATCTCTGGGGCCAACGTCCTGACTTTC
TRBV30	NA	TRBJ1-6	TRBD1	CAWSVQGQGYSPLHF	TGTGCCTGGAGTGTACAGGGACAGGGCTATTCACCCCTCCACTTT
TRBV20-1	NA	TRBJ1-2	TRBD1	CSAQGAIGYTF	TGCAGTGCTCAGGGGGCCATTGGCTACACCTTC
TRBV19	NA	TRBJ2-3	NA	CASRTAGSDTQYF	TGTGCCAGCAGGACAGCCGGATCTGATACGCAGTATTTT
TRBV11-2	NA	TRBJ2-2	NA	CASRKKGRANTGELFF	TGTGCCAGCAGAAAGAAGGGCAGGGCGAACACCGGGGAGCTGTTTTTT
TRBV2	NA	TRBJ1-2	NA	CASRPFQDYGYTF	TGTGCCAGCAGACCGTTTCAGGACTATGGCTACACCTTC
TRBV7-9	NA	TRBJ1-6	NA	CASSLAARGDSPLHF	TGTGCCAGCAGCTTAGCGGCCAGGGGTGATTCACCCCTCCACTTT
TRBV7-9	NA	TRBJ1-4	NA	CASSFWLPGAAEKLFF	TGTGCCAGCAGCTTCTGGCTGCCGGGGGCAGCTGAAAAACTGTTTTTT
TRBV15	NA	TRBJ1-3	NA	CATSRDMTSGNTIYF	TGTGCCACCAGCAGAGATATGACCTCTGGAAACACCATATATTTT
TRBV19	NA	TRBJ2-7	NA	CASSSGSYEQYF	TGTGCCAGTAGTTCTGGGAGCTACGAGCAGTACTTC
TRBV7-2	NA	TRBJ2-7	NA	CASSSPGSYEQYF	TGTGCCAGCAGCTCCCCCGGCTCCTACGAGCAGTACTTC
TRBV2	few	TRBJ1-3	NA	CASSVHPIHRSGNTIYF	TGTGCCAGCAGCGTCCACCCTATACACCGCTCTGGAAACACCATATATTTT
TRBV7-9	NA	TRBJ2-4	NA	CASSSFLDIGIQYF	TGTGCCAGCAGCTCCTTTCTAGATATTGGCATTCAGTACTTC
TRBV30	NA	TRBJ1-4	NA	CAWSVGRLALSSEKLFF	TGTGCCTGGAGTGTAGGGCGTCTTGCCCTTTCTAGTGAAAAACTGTTTTTT
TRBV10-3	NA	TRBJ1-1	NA	CAISDADLNTEAFF	TGTGCCATCAGTGATGCAGACTTGAACACTGAAGCTTTCTTT
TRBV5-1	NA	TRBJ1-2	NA	CASSSSGTANYGYTF	TGCGCCAGCAGCTCCTCCGGGACGGCAAACTATGGCTACACCTTC
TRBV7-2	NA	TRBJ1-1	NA	CASSLGRNTEAFF	TGTGCCAGCAGCCTAGGGCGAAACACTGAAGCTTTCTTT
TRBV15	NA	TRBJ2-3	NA	CATSRGRVDTQYF	TGTGCCACCAGCAGGGGACGGGTAGATACGCAGTATTTT